This passage covers 14 T cell receptor beta chains from one sample sequenced in a study of beta chain features in type 1 diabetes. The isolated RNA, all of it, was reverse transcribed, so expressed TCRB transcripts were what got sequenced. Repertoires were generated with immunoSEQ multiplex PCR, while TCRdb's copy carries only in-frame clones and drops some. The data hold some 500,000 clones, with roughly 10% observed a single time. Sequenced material: naive CD4+ T cells from blood. These TCRs come from a woman in her late teens or twenties in good health.

This clone was counted between two and nine times. The CDR3: CAISDETGATGEQFF. For the CDR3, the DNA is TGTGCCATCAGTGATGAGACAGGGGCTACGGGTGAGCAGTTCTTC. The chain couples TRBV10-3 to TRBJ2-1; 8 bases are a match to TRBD1. The V segment lost 3 bases and the J segment 9 bases; nucleotides outside the gene matches: 10. CDR3 length: 15 residues. Germline assignment: CDR1 ENHRY and CDR2 SYGVKD.

The chain joins TRBV2 to TRBJ2-4; maybe TRBD1 (5 bases). This CDR3 has 13 amino acids. Trimming stripped 3 bases from V and 9 bases from J, with 12 bases between. Germline loops: CDR1 SNHLY, CDR2 FYNNEI. This chain's CDR3 is CASSDSGFGIQYF. In nucleotides, the CDR3 is TGTGCCAGCAGTGACTCAGGGTTCGGCATTCAGTACTTC.

V is TRBV15 and J is TRBJ1-5; D ambiguous. The CDR3 totals 16 residues. Trimming pared 1 base from V and 0 bases from J, leaving 10 bases between. Germline assignment: CDR1 LNHNV and CDR2 YYDKDF (reference sequence). CDR3 sequence (DNA): TGTGCCACCAGCAGAGCAACATCGGGTAGCAATCAGCCCCAGCATTTT. It yields the protein CATSRATSGSNQPQHF. Looking up the rest from reference TRBV15 and TRBJ1-5 gives the full variable domain: DAMVIQNPRYQVTQFGKPVTLSCSQTLNHNVMYWYQQKSSQAPKLLFHYYDKDFNNEADTPDNFQSRRPNTSFCFLDIRSPGLGDTAMYLCATSRATSGSNQPQHFGDGTRLSIL.

The V gene is TRBV2, the J gene TRBJ1-2, with 8 bases matching TRBD1. The CDR3 runs to 12 residues. The V gene's germline CDR1 is SNHLY and CDR2 FYNNEI. The junction had 4 bases not matched to a gene; V was cut back by 7 bases and J by 6 bases. The CDR3 loop reads CASNEDRDGYTF. CDR3 in DNA: TGTGCCAGCAACGAGGACAGGGATGGCTACACCTTC. The whole variable domain, filled in from reference TRBV2 and TRBJ1-2, reads EPEVTQTPSHQVTQMGQEVILRCVPISNHLYFYWYRQILGQKVEFLVSFYNNEISEKSEIFDDQFSVERPDGSNFTLKIRSTKLEDSAMYFCASNEDRDGYTFGSGTRLTVV.

The chain links TRBV7-2 to TRBJ1-2; 9 positions agree with TRBD1. The V gene's germline CDR1 is SGHTA and CDR2 FQGNSA. This CDR3 has 15 residues. J lost 5 bases, V lost 3 bases, and 7 bases had no gene match. The CDR3: CASSFQGTGLYGYTF. The CDR3 DNA is TGTGCCAGCAGCTTCCAAGGGACAGGGTTATATGGCTACACCTTC. Looking up the rest from reference TRBV7-2 and TRBJ1-2 gives the full variable domain: GAGVSQSPSNKVTEKGKDVELRCDPISGHTALYWYRQSLGQGLEFLIYFQGNSAPDKSGLPSDRFSAERTGGSVSTLTIQRTQQEDSAVYLCASSFQGTGLYGYTFGSGTRLTVV.

This clone was seen a handful of times. V and J are TRBV27 and TRBJ1-5; TRBD1 matches 8 bases. CDR1 and CDR2 (germline): MNHEY, SMNVEV (reference sequence). The V segment lost 3 bases and the J segment 1 base; nucleotides outside the gene matches: 5. This CDR3 contains 16 residues. The CDR3 nucleotides read TGTGCCAGCAGTTTGAGGACAGGGCAAAGCAATCAGCCCCAGCATTTT. Protein product: CASSLRTGQSNQPQHF.

This sequence joins TRBV15 and TRBJ2-5; D may match TRBD1 or TRBD2 (6 bases each). V lost 1 base, J lost 3 bases, and 12 bases lay in between. The germline gives CDR1 LNHNV, CDR2 YYDKDF (reference sequence). CDR3 length: 15 residues. The CDR3 is CATSRGGAGEETQYF. For the CDR3, the DNA is TGTGCCACCAGCAGAGGCGGGGCAGGGGAAGAGACCCAGTACTTC.

This clone appeared a few times. The chain links TRBV27 to TRBJ2-1; D possibly corresponds to TRBD2 (6 bases). Germline lookup yields CDR1 MNHEY and CDR2 SMNVEV (reference sequence). The CDR3 consists of 13 residues. Trimming stripped 6 bases from V and 6 bases from J, with 12 bases between. CDR3 coding DNA: TGTGCCAGCAGCGGGCGGGGTTTCAATGAGCAGTTCTTC. It is translated as CASSGRGFNEQFF.

This clone has only a few counts. The chain has TRBV28 and TRBJ1-2; weak D call: TRBD1 (6 bases). The CDR3 loop spans 13 amino acids. From germline, CDR1 is MDHEN and CDR2 SYDVKM. Trimming removed 7 bases at V and 3 bases at J, with 12 bases between. The CDR3 nucleotides are TGTGCCAGCATCCCGGGACACCACTATGGCTACACCTTC. This gives the protein CASIPGHHYGYTF.

J is TRBJ2-1 and V is TRBV11-3; D unclear. V lost 0 bases, J lost 7 bases, and 7 bases lay in between. The length of the CDR3 is 13 residues. Germline CDR1 SGHNT, CDR2 YENEEA. The CDR3 loop is CASSLEENNEQFF. The DNA of the CDR3 is TGTGCCAGCAGCTTAGAGGAGAATAATGAGCAGTTCTTC.

About this clone itself: Relative to the germline gene, one junction end is altered; a read error may explain this. The chain is built from TRBV4-2 and TRBJ2-7; TRBD2 agrees at 11 bases. CDR1 and CDR2 (germline): LGHNA, YNFKEQ. This CDR3 has 14 residues. The CDR3 nucleotides are TGTGCCAGCAGCCAAGCAAGGGGACTAGCGGACCATATCTTC. This gives the protein CASSQARGLADHIF.

This clone showed up just a few times. The chain combines TRBV7-9 with TRBJ2-1; TRBD2 matches 9 bases. CDR1 is SEHNR and CDR2 is FQNEAQ in the germline V gene (reference sequence). CDR3 length: 16 amino acids. The V gene end was trimmed by 3 bases and the J gene end by 5 bases; junction bases not matched to a gene: 8. CDR3 in amino acids: CASSFPSGGNDNEQFF. The CDR3 region has the DNA TGTGCCAGCAGCTTCCCAAGCGGGGGGAACGACAATGAGCAGTTCTTC.

This clone came up a few times. The V call is TRBV5-1, the J call TRBJ2-5, with D tentatively TRBD1 or TRBD2 (5 bases each). The CDR3 has 15 amino acids. Germline V gene lookup returns CDR1 SGHRS and CDR2 YFSETQ. Trimming pared 4 bases from V and 7 bases from J, leaving 20 bases between. The CDR3 region has the DNA TGCGCCAGCAGCCCGGAGGCGGCAGGGTTTGGGACCCAGTACTTC. It codes for CASSPEAAGFGTQYF.

With respect to this clone: The junction does not match germline at one end; this may be a read error. The rearrangement uses TRBV11-2 and TRBJ2-1; D ambiguous. From germline, CDR1 is SGHAT and CDR2 FQNNGV. The CDR3 totals 12 residues. The CDR3 sequence is CASSLSSNEQFF. DNA for the CDR3: TGTGCCAGCAGCTTATCCTCCAATGAGCAGTTCTTC.